This T cell receptor (beta chain) appears in the sequencing data of a study of identical twins (dated by TCRdb to between 2015 and 2016). Describing the broader study: To test whether fetal clonotypes persist, this study deep-sequenced TCR alpha and beta repertoires from monozygotic twins, from unrelated adults of various ages, and from cord blood. To rule out contamination, replicate twin experiments were performed at different times with different library preparation protocols. General findings and caveats noted by the study authors: Fewer insertions were carried by abundant cord blood beta clonotypes, a similar but weaker trend appeared in young adult naive repertoires, and no such trend appeared in memory repertoires. In beta out-of-frame sequences, excess twin sharing was weaker, because having fewer shared sequences lowered the signal-to-noise ratio. Out-of-frame TCR alpha sharing in monozygotic twins was systematically underestimated by recombination models, whereas sharing between unrelated individuals was in agreement with the recombination models. Zero-insertion analyses could be partly confounded by invariant T cells such as MAIT and iNKT, although diverse VJ usage argued against such confounding for most clonotypes. Compared with coincidental sharing between unrelated individuals, out-of-frame TCR alpha sequences shared between twins had an excess of sequences with low generation probability. Conclusions relied on cross-sectional statistical analysis, since the same donors could not be followed over many years.

The CDR3 measures 15 amino acids from cysteine to phenylalanine. CDR3 DNA only is kept here, 45 bases in frame from base 1. CDR1 SNHLY and CDR2 FYNNEI are derived from the germline V gene. After removal of 4 bases from V and 0 bases from J, the junction retains 3 bases not matched to a gene. Library preparation was by 5' RACE. The sequencer was an Illumina HiSeq 2000. A universal primer binding site was added through template switching, and the final cDNA carried a unique molecular identifier so that TCR cDNA molecules could be counted accurately. First-strand cDNA for TCR alpha and beta chains was synthesized from specific primers in the conserved constant-segment region. Each cDNA library was double barcoded, with a SMART-Mk sample barcode plus Illumina barcodes, to control for contamination. TruSeq adapter sequences and Illumina sample barcodes were added in two successive PCR steps. Sequencing of the TCR alpha and beta cDNA libraries was done on the Illumina HiSeq platform using custom primers. The authors' analysis ran thus. Unique molecular identifiers were extracted from raw reads with MiGEC, and CDR3 positions were determined with MiXCR. Recombination models were inferred per individual with the repgenHMM and IGoR tools using an EM algorithm. Shared clonotype analysis was performed with the tcR package in R, normalizing sharing by the product of cloneset sizes. To study raw recombination without the effects of thymic and clonal selection, out-of-frame nonproductive sequences were analyzed. TCRdb reprocessing: public reads trimmed at Q25 with fastp, clones called with MiXCR, in-frame beta chains kept. Every CDR3 protein is listed once, alongside the most common genes and DNA of its rows. TCRdb, rather than the study authors, made the V and J calls. The sample includes more than 400,000 distinct CDR3 sequences, with 15% observed a single time. The ten most abundant clones make up roughly 0.43% of the sample.

Only healthy Caucasian donors were included. The twin cohort consisted of three pairs of female monozygotic twins, all aged 18 to 29 years. Positive isolation kits from Invitrogen were used to isolate CD4+ and CD8+ T cell populations. Regarding this clonotype: It has no known antigen specificity. Base qualities are not recorded, but no much larger clone differs from it by a single base.

These data also formed part of another study, on yellow fever vaccine responses in identical twins. According to the second study: The authors reported that the T cell response to vaccination in identical twins appeared partly convergent and partly personalized. Focusing on identical twins, the study followed the T cell clones that responded to the vaccine, and did so with precision.

The V and J segments used are TRBV2 and TRBJ2-1; 7 bases in the junction line up with TRBD2. This receptor was taken from a woman aged 18-29 years in good health. The sample comprised CD4+ T cells sorted from blood. DNA sequence: TGTGCCAGCAGTGCTCGCGGGGGCTCCTACAATGAGCAGTTCTTC. Translation gives CASSARGGSYNEQFF.